The clone carrying this T cell receptor beta chain was seen once. This specimen belongs to a study of PD-1 blockade in classical Hodgkin lymphoma. Profiled with immunoSEQ multiplex PCR; TCRdb holds only in-frame clones, not every one. The table has 20,000 or so clones, 89% seen once; the top ten hold about 0.25%. CDR1 and CDR2 (germline): MNHNY, SVGAGI (reference sequence). The CDR3 runs to 15 residues. The V gene lost 2 bases and the J gene lost 4 bases, with 11 bases spanning the gap. Time point described: newly diagnosed, previously untreated cHL patient sample. By magnetic negative selection, CD4+ T cells were purified from thawed PBMCs. Investigators turned to newly diagnosed, untreated classical Hodgkin lymphoma PBMCs for comparison.

J is TRBJ1-4 and V is TRBV6-6; D not resolved. The specimen was CD4+ T cells from blood. This TCR came from a human donor with classical Hodgkin lymphoma. In nucleotides, the CDR3 is TGTGCCAGCAGTTACAGTCGACCGATTAATGAAAAACTGTTTTTT. As protein: CASSYSRPINEKLFF.